These 30 T cell receptor beta chains were sequenced from one sample in a study of blood T cell repertoires in COVID-19. Here immunoSEQ multiplex PCR was the method, and the copy in TCRdb shows in-frame clones only, minus some. Among 110,000 to 150,000 clones listed, 87% were seen once. The sequenced sample consisted of PBMCs or T cells enriched from blood (not recorded which). These receptors were collected from a man aged 60-69 years who had recovered from COVID-19.

The chain uses TRBV5-1 and TRBJ2-3; D perhaps matches TRBD2 (6 bases). Germline V gene lookup returns CDR1 SGHRS and CDR2 YFSETQ. The CDR3 has 13 amino acids. V was pared by 4 bases and J by 6 bases, with 12 bases between. CDR3 amino acids: CASSLQSGDTQYF. DNA of the CDR3: TGCGCCAGCAGCCTGCAGAGCGGGGATACGCAGTATTTT.

V usage is TRBV10-2 and J usage is TRBJ2-2; 13 bases agree with TRBD2. The V gene's germline CDR1 is WSHSY and CDR2 SAAADI. The CDR3 runs to 15 residues. V trimming: 6 bases; J trimming: 5 bases; junction bases outside the gene matches: 3. In DNA form, the CDR3 reads TGCGCCAGCAGCCCGGGACTAGCGGGGACCGGGGAGCTGTTTTTT. This gives the protein CASSPGLAGTGELFF.

J is TRBJ1-6 and V is TRBV28; D not certain. The CDR3 length is 15 residues. Germline assignment: CDR1 MDHEN and CDR2 SYDVKM. V lost 5 bases, J lost 8 bases, and 16 bases lay in between. CDR3 coding DNA: TGTGCCAGCAGTCGCGTGGACGGGGATTATTCACCCCTCCACTTT. Its translation: CASSRVDGDYSPLHF.

This sequence joins TRBV27 and TRBJ2-2; D unresolved. The V end was cut by 0 bases, the J end by 7 bases, with 6 bases between. Germline V gene lookup returns CDR1 MNHEY and CDR2 SMNVEV (reference sequence). The CDR3 is 13 amino acids. CDR3 in amino acids: CASSLSGGGELFF. The CDR3 region has the DNA TGTGCCAGCAGTTTATCAGGCGGCGGGGAGCTGTTTTTT.

The chain recombines TRBV28 with TRBJ1-4, with a possible D match to TRBD1 (5 bases). CDR1 and CDR2 from the germline V gene are MDHEN and SYDVKM. Deletions cut 11 bases from V and 7 bases from J, with 20 bases between. There are 14 residues in the CDR3. CDR3 bases: TGTGCCTCCGGGAGGCCAGGGTTAAGTGAAAAACTGTTTTTT. This sequence encodes CASGRPGLSEKLFF.

The genes are TRBV4-1 and TRBJ2-2; 11 nucleotides agree with TRBD2. Germline CDR1 is MGHRA and CDR2 is YSYEKL. Unmatched junction bases numbered 4, after V lost 4 bases and J lost 3 bases. The CDR3 has 16 residues. The CDR3 DNA reads TGCGCCAGCAGCCTACTAGCGGGGGCCTACACCGGGGAGCTGTTTTTT. Translated, it gives CASSLLAGAYTGELFF.

The chain couples TRBV30 to TRBJ2-1; no clear D. The CDR3 runs to 15 residues. V was cut by 4 bases and J by 2 bases, with 15 bases left in between. The germline CDR1 and CDR2 sequences are GTSNPN and SVGIG (reference sequence). The CDR3 DNA follows: TGTGCCTGGAACGATCGCGGCCTCCCCTACAATGAGCAGTTCTTC. Its translation is CAWNDRGLPYNEQFF.

The V call is TRBV5-1, the J call TRBJ2-2; D gene uncertain. The CDR3 loop spans 16 amino acids. From germline, CDR1 is SGHRS and CDR2 YFSETQ. V gave up 0 bases and J gave up 4 bases, with 13 bases separating them. Here the CDR3 reads CASSLDPVLSTGELFF. In DNA form, the CDR3 reads TGCGCCAGCAGCTTGGATCCTGTACTCTCCACCGGGGAGCTGTTTTTT.

The chain employs TRBV28 and TRBJ2-3, with TRBD2 as a possible D gene (6 bases). Germline V gene sequence: CDR1 MDHEN, CDR2 SYDVKM. This CDR3 has 15 amino acids. V was cut by 6 bases and J by 3 bases, with 16 bases left in between. The CDR3 DNA sequence: TGTGCCAGCAGGAACACGGGTAGCGGAACAGATACGCAGTATTTT. The encoded protein is CASRNTGSGTDTQYF.

The rearrangement uses TRBV19 and TRBJ2-7, with TRBD2 as a possible D gene (6 bases). Germline V lookup: CDR1 LNHDA, CDR2 SQIVND (reference sequence). This CDR3 comprises 14 residues. The V end was cut by 4 bases, the J end by 2 bases, with 12 bases between. CDR3 DNA: TGTGCCAGTAGTACCGGGACTGGGACCTACGAGCAGTACTTC. This gives the protein CASSTGTGTYEQYF. The full variable domain, completed using reference TRBV19 and TRBJ2-7, is DGGITQSPKYLFRKEGQNVTLSCEQNLNHDAMYWYRQDPGQGLRLIYYSQIVNDFQKGDIAEGYSVSREKKESFPLTVTSAQKNPTAFYLCASSTGTGTYEQYFGPGTRLTVT.

This clone turned up a few times. The V and J genes are TRBV5-1 and TRBJ1-1; D is uncertain. This CDR3 contains 15 residues. Trimming shortened V by 0 bases and J by 1 base, and 10 bases separated the two germline ends. Germline V gene sequence: CDR1 SGHRS, CDR2 YFSETQ. The CDR3 reads CASSLAGGSNTEAFF. CDR3 in DNA: TGCGCCAGCAGCTTGGCCGGAGGCTCGAACACTGAAGCTTTCTTT.

The chain recombines TRBV4-2 with TRBJ2-2, with no clear D. Germline V gives CDR1 LGHNA, CDR2 YNFKEQ. The length of the CDR3 is 14 residues. Trimming shortened V by 5 bases and J by 0 bases, and 7 bases separated the two germline ends. The CDR3, as DNA: TGTGCCAGCAGCGCTACTACGAACACCGGGGAGCTGTTTTTT. Protein: CASSATTNTGELFF.

The chain couples TRBV5-5 to TRBJ2-7; 7 positions match TRBD1. CDR1 is SGHKS and CDR2 is YYEKEE in the germline V gene (reference sequence). V dropped 2 bases and J dropped 0; count of bases not matched to a gene: 5. The length of the CDR3 is 15 residues. CDR3 sequence: CASSLRGQGSYEQYF. CDR3 in DNA: TGTGCCAGCAGCTTAAGGGGGCAGGGCTCCTACGAGCAGTACTTC. The whole variable domain, remainder taken from reference TRBV5-5 and TRBJ2-7, is DAGVTQSPTHLIKTRGQQVTLRCSPISGHKSVSWYQQVLGQGPQFIFQYYEKEERGRGNFPDRFSARQFPNYSSELNVNALLLGDSALYLCASSLRGQGSYEQYFGPGTRLTVT.

The chain is built from TRBV27 and TRBJ2-7; D is unresolved. V lost 4 bases to trimming and J lost 5 bases, with 12 bases between them. The CDR3 totals 13 residues. Per the germline V gene, CDR1 is MNHEY and CDR2 is SMNVEV (reference sequence). This chain's CDR3 is CASSSLGRNEQYF. The CDR3 coding sequence is TGTGCCAGCAGTTCCCTCGGTCGAAACGAGCAGTACTTC.

V usage is TRBV7-8 and J usage is TRBJ2-7; D is uncertain. Germline CDR1 reads SGHVS; CDR2 reads FQNEAQ. The germline V and J ends were trimmed by 5 bases and 7 bases, with 18 bases remaining between them. The CDR3 runs to 14 residues. The CDR3 loop reads CASSPVRVSGEQYF. CDR3 sequence (DNA): TGTGCCAGCAGCCCCGTGCGAGTATCAGGAGAGCAGTACTTC.

This clone showed up just once. The rearrangement joins TRBV5-1 to TRBJ2-7; D remains unclear. Trimming took 0 bases from V and 3 from J, leaving 13 bases between them. Per germline, CDR1 SGHRS and CDR2 YFSETQ. The CDR3 runs 15 residues. Here the CDR3 reads CASSLVSSPSYEQYF. Here the CDR3 DNA reads TGCGCCAGCAGCTTGGTAAGTTCTCCGAGCTACGAGCAGTACTTC. Full variable domain (remainder filled in from reference TRBV5-1 and TRBJ2-7): KAGVTQTPRYLIKTRGQQVTLSCSPISGHRSVSWYQQTPGQGLQFLFEYFSETQRNKGNFPGRFSGRQFSNSRSEMNVSTLELGDSALYLCASSLVSSPSYEQYFGPGTRLTVT.

J is TRBJ2-1 and V is TRBV19, with 14 positions matching TRBD2. Trimming at V came to 5 bases and at J to 10 bases, leaving 7 bases not matched to a gene. Germline CDR1 and CDR2: LNHDA and SQIVND (reference sequence). There are 15 residues in the CDR3. The CDR3 protein is CASSLQGLAGGEQFF. The CDR3 DNA sequence: TGTGCCAGTAGTCTCCAAGGACTAGCGGGGGGCGAGCAGTTCTTC.

The CDR3 sequence: CASSPVRGRAGYNEQFF. The CDR3 DNA reads as TGTGCCAGCTCCCCGGTCCGCGGCAGGGCGGGGTACAATGAGCAGTTCTTC. The chain couples TRBV5-6 to TRBJ2-1; D is possibly TRBD2 (6 bases). Trimming took 7 bases from V and 4 from J, leaving 24 bases between them. Germline CDR1 SGHDT, CDR2 YYEEEE. The CDR3 totals 17 residues.

The V and J genes are TRBV6-5 and TRBJ2-5, with TRBD1 as a possible D gene (6 bases). With 8 bases removed from V and 7 bases from J, the gap between germline ends came to 20 bases. CDR1 and CDR2 from the germline V gene are MNHEY and SVGAGI. CDR3 size: 14 residues. CDR3 in amino acids: CASETAGALGTQYF. The CDR3 DNA is TGTGCCAGCGAGACGGCAGGGGCGCTTGGGACCCAGTACTTC.

The rearrangement uses TRBV6-5 and TRBJ1-1, with D possibly matching TRBD1 (6 bases). Trimming removed 6 bases at V and 2 bases at J, with 13 bases between. The length of the CDR3 is 14 residues. Germline V gene data show CDR1 as MNHEY and CDR2 as SVGAGI. The CDR3 DNA reads TGTGCCAGCAGGTCGGGGGGGGGCAACACTGAAGCTTTCTTT. Its translation is CASRSGGGNTEAFF.

The rearrangement joins TRBV3-1 (or the pseudogene TRBV3-2) to TRBJ2-5; TRBD2 agrees at 7 bases. J was trimmed by 5 bases and V by 4 bases; bases with no gene match: 7. Germline CDR1 is LGHDT and CDR2 is YNNKEL (reference sequence). The CDR3 consists of 14 residues. The CDR3 DNA follows: TGTGCCAGCAGCCTATCTAGCGGCGGTGAGACCCAGTACTTC. Residues: CASSLSSGGETQYF.

DNA of the CDR3: TGTGCCACCAGCAGAGATGGGCAGGGTGACACTGAAGCTTTCTTT. Protein: CATSRDGQGDTEAFF. The chain couples TRBV15 to TRBJ1-1; perhaps TRBD1 as D (5 bases). The V gene's germline CDR1 is LNHNV and CDR2 YYDKDF (reference sequence). The V end was cut by 0 bases, the J end by 3 bases, with 11 bases between. This CDR3 region has 15 residues.

The gene calls are TRBV7-2 and TRBJ2-7; 7 nucleotides agree with TRBD1. With 5 bases clipped from V and 1 base from J, the junction kept 8 bases outside the gene matches. CDR1 is SGHTA, CDR2 FQGNSA, per germline. The CDR3 has 15 amino acids. CDR3 protein: CASSPWDSWSYEQYF. The CDR3, as DNA: TGTGCCAGCAGCCCCTGGGACAGCTGGTCCTACGAGCAGTACTTC.

DNA of the CDR3: TGTGCCAGCCTCCCCCGGACTAGCGTTTCCTACAATGAGCAGTTCTTC. This sequence encodes CASLPRTSVSYNEQFF. This sequence joins TRBV27 and TRBJ2-1, with TRBD2 matching 9 bases. The junction had 9 bases not matched to a gene; V was cut back by 8 bases and J by 1 base. CDR3 length: 16 residues. Germline CDR1 MNHEY, CDR2 SMNVEV (reference sequence).

The chain recombines TRBV28 with TRBJ2-5, with TRBD1 matching over 10 bases. CDR3 length: 15 amino acids. The V gene end was trimmed by 5 bases and the J gene end by 5 bases; junction bases not matched to a gene: 8. Germline CDR1 is MDHEN and CDR2 is SYDVKM. The CDR3 DNA reads TGTGCCAGCAGTCTCCCGACAGGGGGCGCGGAGACCCAGTACTTC. Encoded protein: CASSLPTGGAETQYF.

The chain couples TRBV7-6 to TRBJ1-2, with 7 bases identical to TRBD1. The CDR3 is made up of 15 amino acids. Germline CDR1 and CDR2: SGHVS and FNYEAQ. The V and J ends lost 1 base and 4 bases, in that order; junction bases with no gene match: 6. DNA for the CDR3: TGTGCCAGCAGCTTAGAGCCCGGGACAGTCTATGGCTACACCTTC. This codes for CASSLEPGTVYGYTF. Full variable domain (remainder filled in from reference TRBV7-6 and TRBJ1-2): GAGVSQSPRYKVTKRGQDVALRCDPISGHVSLYWYRQALGQGPEFLTYFNYEAQQDKSGLPNDRFSAERPEGSISTLTIQRTEQRDSAMYRCASSLEPGTVYGYTFGSGTRLTVV.

This sequence joins TRBV20-1 and TRBJ2-7, with D possibly TRBD1 on 6 matching bases. The germline V gene encodes CDR1 DFQATT and CDR2 SNEGSKA (reference sequence). The CDR3 is 12 residues long. Trimming stripped 3 bases from V and 7 bases from J, with 13 bases between. This CDR3 is CSASGQGREQYF. The CDR3 region has the DNA TGCAGTGCTAGTGGGCAGGGGCGGGAGCAGTACTTC.

The J gene is TRBJ2-2, the V gene TRBV19; the D gene is possibly TRBD2 (5 bases). The CDR3 length is 14 residues. Trimming took 7 bases from V and 1 from J, leaving 10 bases between them. The germline CDR1 and CDR2 sequences are LNHDA and SQIVND (reference sequence). CDR3 DNA sequence: TGTGCCAGTACCTTGGGAGTGAACACCGGGGAGCTGTTTTTT. Its translation: CASTLGVNTGELFF. The whole variable domain, filled in from reference TRBV19 and TRBJ2-2, reads DGGITQSPKYLFRKEGQNVTLSCEQNLNHDAMYWYRQDPGQGLRLIYYSQIVNDFQKGDIAEGYSVSREKKESFPLTVTSAQKNPTAFYLCASTLGVNTGELFFGEGSRLTVL.

CDR3 protein: CATRRGLTGELFF. DNA of the CDR3: TGTGCCACCCGGCGGGGACTGACCGGGGAGCTGTTTTTT. The V gene is TRBV7-6, the J gene TRBJ2-2, with a possible D match to TRBD2 (6 bases). Trimming took 10 bases from V and 5 from J, leaving 14 bases between them. CDR1 and CDR2 (germline): SGHVS, FNYEAQ. This CDR3 spans 13 amino acids.

V usage is TRBV15 and J usage is TRBJ1-1, with D possibly being TRBD1 (6 bases). Germline-derived CDR1 and CDR2 are LNHNV and YYDKDF (reference sequence). The CDR3 contains 13 residues. The V and J ends lost 1 base and 4 bases respectively, with 7 bases between them. This chain's CDR3 is CATSRVGGTEAFF. The CDR3 DNA follows: TGTGCCACCAGCAGAGTAGGGGGCACTGAAGCTTTCTTT.